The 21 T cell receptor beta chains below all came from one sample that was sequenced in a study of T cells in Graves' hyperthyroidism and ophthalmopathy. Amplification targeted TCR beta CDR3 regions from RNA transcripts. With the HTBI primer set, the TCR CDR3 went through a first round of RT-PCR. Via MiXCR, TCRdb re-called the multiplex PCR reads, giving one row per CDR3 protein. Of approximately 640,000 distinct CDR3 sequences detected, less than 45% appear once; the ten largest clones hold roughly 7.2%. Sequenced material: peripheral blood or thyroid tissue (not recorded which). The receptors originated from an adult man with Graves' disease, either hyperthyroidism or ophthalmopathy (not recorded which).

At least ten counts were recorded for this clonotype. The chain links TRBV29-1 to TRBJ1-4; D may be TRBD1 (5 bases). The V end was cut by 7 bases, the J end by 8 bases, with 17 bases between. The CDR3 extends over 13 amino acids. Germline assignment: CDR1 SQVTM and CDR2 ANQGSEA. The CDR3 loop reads CSALVGGEEKLFF. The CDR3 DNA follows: TGCAGCGCCCTTGTGGGGGGTGAGGAAAAACTGTTTTTT.

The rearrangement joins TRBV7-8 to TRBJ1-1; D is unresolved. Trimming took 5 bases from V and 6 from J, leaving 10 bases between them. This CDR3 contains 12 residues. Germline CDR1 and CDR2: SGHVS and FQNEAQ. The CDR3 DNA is TGTGCCAGCAGCCGTGCACGGTCTGAAGCTTTCTTT. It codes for CASSRARSEAFF. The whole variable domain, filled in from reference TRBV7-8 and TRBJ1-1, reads GAGVSQSPRYKVAKRGQDVALRCDPISGHVSLFWYQQALGQGPEFLTYFQNEAQLDKSGLPSDRFFAERPEGSVSTLKIQRTQQEDSAVYLCASSRARSEAFFGQGTRLTVV.

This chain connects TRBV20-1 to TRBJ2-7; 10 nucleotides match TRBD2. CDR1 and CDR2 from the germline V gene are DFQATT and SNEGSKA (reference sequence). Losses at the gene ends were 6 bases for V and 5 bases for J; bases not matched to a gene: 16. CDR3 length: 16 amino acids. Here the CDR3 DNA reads TGCAGTGCCTCCCCAGGGTTCAGCGGGAGGGTAGACGAGCAGTACTTC. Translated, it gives CSASPGFSGRVDEQYF.

The chain's CDR3 is CASSLGQGSEETQYF. Written as DNA, the CDR3 is TGTGCCAGCAGCTTAGGGCAGGGGAGTGAAGAGACCCAGTACTTC. The V and J genes are TRBV7-2 and TRBJ2-5; the D gene is possibly TRBD1 (6 bases). V was shortened by 1 base and J by 3 bases, with 12 bases between the two germline ends. Germline values: CDR1 SGHTA, CDR2 FQGNSA. This CDR3 contains 15 residues.

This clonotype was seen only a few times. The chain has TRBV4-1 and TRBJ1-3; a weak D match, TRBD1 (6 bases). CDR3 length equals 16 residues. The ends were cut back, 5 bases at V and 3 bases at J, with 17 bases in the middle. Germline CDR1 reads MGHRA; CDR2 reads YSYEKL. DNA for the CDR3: TGCGCCAGCAGCGGACCCACGGGGGCGCATGGAAACACCATATATTTT. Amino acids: CASSGPTGAHGNTIYF.

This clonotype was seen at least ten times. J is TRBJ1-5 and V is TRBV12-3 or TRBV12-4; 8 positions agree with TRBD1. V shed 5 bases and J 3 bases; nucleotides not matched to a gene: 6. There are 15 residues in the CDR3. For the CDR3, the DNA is TGTGCCAGCAGTCCCCGACAGGGGAACAATCAGCCCCAGCATTTT. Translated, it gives CASSPRQGNNQPQHF.

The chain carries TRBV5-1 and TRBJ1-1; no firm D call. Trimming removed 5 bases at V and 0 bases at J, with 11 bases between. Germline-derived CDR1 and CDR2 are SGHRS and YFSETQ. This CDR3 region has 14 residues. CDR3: CASRDVRMNTEAFF. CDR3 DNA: TGCGCCAGCAGGGACGTTCGAATGAACACTGAAGCTTTCTTT.

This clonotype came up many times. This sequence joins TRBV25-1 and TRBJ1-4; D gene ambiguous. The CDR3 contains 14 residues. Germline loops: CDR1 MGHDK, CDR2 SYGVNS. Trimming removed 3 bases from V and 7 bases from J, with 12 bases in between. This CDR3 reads CASSDNPRAEKLFF. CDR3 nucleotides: TGTGCCAGCAGTGACAACCCGAGGGCTGAAAAACTGTTTTTT.

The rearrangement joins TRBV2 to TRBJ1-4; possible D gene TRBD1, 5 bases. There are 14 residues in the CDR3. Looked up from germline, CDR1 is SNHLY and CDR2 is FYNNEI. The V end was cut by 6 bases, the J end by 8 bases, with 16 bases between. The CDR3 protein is CASSSPGRGEKLFF. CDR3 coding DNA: TGTGCCAGCAGCTCCCCAGGGCGAGGGGAAAAACTGTTTTTT.

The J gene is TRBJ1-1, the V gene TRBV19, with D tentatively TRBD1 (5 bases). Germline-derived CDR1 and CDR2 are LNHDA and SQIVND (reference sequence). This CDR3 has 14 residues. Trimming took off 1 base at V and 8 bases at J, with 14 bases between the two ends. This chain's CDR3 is CASSIGGQGREAFF. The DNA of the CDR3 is TGTGCCAGTAGTATAGGTGGGCAGGGTCGGGAAGCTTTCTTT.

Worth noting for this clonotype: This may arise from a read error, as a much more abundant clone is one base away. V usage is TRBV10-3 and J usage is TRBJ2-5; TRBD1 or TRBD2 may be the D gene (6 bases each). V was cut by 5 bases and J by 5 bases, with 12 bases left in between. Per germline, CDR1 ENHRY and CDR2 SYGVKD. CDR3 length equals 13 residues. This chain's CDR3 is CAISSGAVETQYF. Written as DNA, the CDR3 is TGTGCCATCAGTTCGGGGGCGGTTGAGACCCAGTACTTC.

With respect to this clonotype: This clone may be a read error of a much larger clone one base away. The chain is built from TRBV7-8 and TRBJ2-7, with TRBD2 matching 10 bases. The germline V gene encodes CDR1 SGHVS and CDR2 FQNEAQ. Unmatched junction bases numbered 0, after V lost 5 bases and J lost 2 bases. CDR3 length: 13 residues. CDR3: CASSTSGAYEQYF. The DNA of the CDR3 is TGTGCCAGCAGCACTAGCGGGGCCTACGAGCAGTACTTC.

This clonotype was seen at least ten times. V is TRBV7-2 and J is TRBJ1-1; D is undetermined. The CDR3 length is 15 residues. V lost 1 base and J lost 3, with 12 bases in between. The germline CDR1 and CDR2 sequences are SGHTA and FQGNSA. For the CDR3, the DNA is TGTGCCAGCAGCTTAGACCCCGGGTCGGACACTGAAGCTTTCTTT. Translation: CASSLDPGSDTEAFF.

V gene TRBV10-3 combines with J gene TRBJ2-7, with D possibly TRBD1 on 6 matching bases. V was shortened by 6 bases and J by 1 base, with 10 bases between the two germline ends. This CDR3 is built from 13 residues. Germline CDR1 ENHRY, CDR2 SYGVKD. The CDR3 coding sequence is TGTGCCATCAGCCCACAGGGATCCTACGAGCAGTACTTC. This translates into CAISPQGSYEQYF.

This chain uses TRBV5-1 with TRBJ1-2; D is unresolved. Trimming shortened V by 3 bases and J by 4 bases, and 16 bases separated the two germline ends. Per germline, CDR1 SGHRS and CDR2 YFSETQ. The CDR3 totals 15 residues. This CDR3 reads CASSSMAGDPYGYTF. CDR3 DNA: TGCGCCAGCAGCTCTATGGCAGGCGACCCCTATGGCTACACCTTC.

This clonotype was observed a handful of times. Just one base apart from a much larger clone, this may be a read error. DNA of the CDR3: TGTGCCAGCAGCTTTGTAGAGAACACTGAAGCTTTCTTT. Translated: CASSFVENTEAFF. The rearrangement joins TRBV7-2 to TRBJ1-1; no firm D call. Germline V lookup: CDR1 SGHTA, CDR2 FQGNSA. The CDR3 runs 13 residues. The V gene lost 3 bases and the J gene lost 1 base, with 6 bases spanning the gap.

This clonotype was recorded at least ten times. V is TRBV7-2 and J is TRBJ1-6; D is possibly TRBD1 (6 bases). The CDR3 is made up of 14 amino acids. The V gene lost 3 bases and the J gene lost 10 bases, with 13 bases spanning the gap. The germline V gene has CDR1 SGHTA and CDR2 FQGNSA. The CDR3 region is CASSFSGGRSPLHF. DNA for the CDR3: TGTGCCAGCAGCTTCTCTGGGGGGCGATCACCCCTCCACTTT.

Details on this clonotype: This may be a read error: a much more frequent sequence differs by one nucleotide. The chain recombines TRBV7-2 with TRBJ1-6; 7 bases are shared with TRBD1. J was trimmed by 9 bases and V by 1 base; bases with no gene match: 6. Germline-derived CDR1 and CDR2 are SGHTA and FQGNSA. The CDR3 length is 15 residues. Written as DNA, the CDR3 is TGTGCCAGCAGCTTAGAGGCAGGGGGAATTTCACCCCTCCACTTT. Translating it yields CASSLEAGGISPLHF.

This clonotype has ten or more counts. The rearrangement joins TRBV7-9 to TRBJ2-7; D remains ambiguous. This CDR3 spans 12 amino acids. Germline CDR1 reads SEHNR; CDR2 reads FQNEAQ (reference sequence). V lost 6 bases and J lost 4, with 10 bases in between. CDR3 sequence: CASSVVRYEQYF. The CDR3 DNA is TGTGCCAGCAGTGTCGTACGTTACGAGCAGTACTTC.

DNA of the CDR3: TGTGCCAGCAGGGGGAGAAGAGCGAACACCGGGGAGCTGTTTTTT. This gives the protein CASRGRRANTGELFF. The chain joins TRBV2 to TRBJ2-2, with a tentative D call TRBD2 (5 bases). Germline CDR1 SNHLY, CDR2 FYNNEI. The CDR3 covers 15 residues. The V end lost 6 bases, the J end lost 0 bases, and 11 bases lay between the germline ends.

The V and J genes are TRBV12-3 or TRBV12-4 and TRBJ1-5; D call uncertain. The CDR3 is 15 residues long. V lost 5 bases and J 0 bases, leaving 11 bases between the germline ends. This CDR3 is CASSEVSYSNQPQHF. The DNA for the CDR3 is TGTGCCAGCAGTGAAGTATCTTATAGCAATCAGCCCCAGCATTTT.